These 26 T cell receptor beta chains were all obtained from the same sample, sequenced in a study of T-cell reconstitution after alpha-beta-depleted transplantation in children. Study-level findings and limits: When one year had passed after transplant, most T-cell counts and diversity came from newly produced T cells.

Using unique molecular identifiers, the investigators prepared the TCRbeta library. MiXCR was run by TCRdb on the PCR reads, yielding one entry per CDR3 protein. Of some 300,000 distinct CDR3 sequences listed, approximately 7.3% were seen once; the top ten hold over 7.5%. No antigens are known for them. This sample comprised peripheral blood, obtained 360 days after TCRalphabeta/CD19-depleted stem cell transplant. The receptors here all came from a female patient aged 2-15 years who had a stem cell transplant for Fanconi anemia, so the T cells may come from the graft donor.

This clonotype was observed a few times. The rearrangement links TRBV7-9 to TRBJ2-5, with 9 bases identical to TRBD1. Germline-derived CDR1 and CDR2 are SEHNR and FQNEAQ (reference sequence). The V and J ends lost 4 bases and 3 bases, in that order; junction bases with no gene match: 12. This CDR3 has 17 amino acids. CDR3 nucleotide sequence: TGTGCCAGCAGCTCGTACACGGGACAGGGAAGGAAAGAGACCCAGTACTTC. This codes for CASSSYTGQGRKETQYF.

Ten or more counts support this clonotype. This rearrangement joins TRBV10-3 to TRBJ1-1; 11 nucleotides align to TRBD1. The germline gives CDR1 ENHRY, CDR2 SYGVKD. Germline trimming cut 7 bases from V and 4 bases from J; bases unmatched to any gene: 8. The CDR3 is 15 amino acids. CDR3 nucleotides: TGTGCCATCACTCGGACAGGGGGCGATGGCACTGAAGCTTTCTTT. This gives the protein CAITRTGGDGTEAFF.

This clonotype was counted a few times. J is TRBJ2-2 and V is TRBV6-4, with 11 nucleotides matching TRBD2. Germline values: CDR1 MRHNA, CDR2 SNTAGT. This CDR3 comprises 14 residues. V shed 5 bases, J shed 7 bases, and the junction held 3 bases outside the gene matches. The CDR3 sequence is CASSTSGGLGELFF. DNA for the CDR3: TGTGCCAGCAGTACTAGCGGGGGCCTCGGGGAGCTGTTTTTT.

The gene calls are TRBV11-2 and TRBJ2-1; 11 bases are a match to TRBD2. The germline V gene has CDR1 SGHAT and CDR2 FQNNGV. This CDR3 comprises 15 residues. Trimming removed 6 bases from V and 7 bases from J; junction bases left unmatched: 8. The CDR3 is CASRKLAGAGNEQFF. CDR3 DNA sequence: TGTGCCAGCAGAAAACTAGCGGGAGCGGGAAATGAGCAGTTCTTC.

This clonotype came up a few times. This chain connects TRBV3-1 to TRBJ2-1, with 11 bases fitting TRBD2. The CDR3 spans 17 residues. Germline CDR1 and CDR2: LGHDT and YNNKEL (reference sequence). With 3 bases clipped from V and 6 bases from J, the junction kept 10 bases outside the gene matches. Written as DNA, the CDR3 is TGTGCCAGCAGCCATATAAAGCTAGGACTAGCGGGCAATGAGCAGTTCTTC. Translation gives CASSHIKLGLAGNEQFF.

This clonotype was found many times. The J gene is TRBJ2-5, the V gene TRBV7-9; 7 positions agree with TRBD1. This CDR3 has 14 amino acids. The germline V gene encodes CDR1 SEHNR and CDR2 FQNEAQ (reference sequence). V shed 6 bases, J shed 5 bases, and the junction held 9 bases outside the gene matches. The CDR3: CASSLQGRRETQYF. In DNA form, the CDR3 reads TGTGCCAGCAGTCTACAGGGGCGGAGGGAGACCCAGTACTTC.

In its sample, this clonotype was seen once. This may be a read error: a much more frequent sequence differs by one nucleotide. The chain employs TRBV3-1 and TRBJ2-1; TRBD1 or TRBD2 may be the D gene (5 bases each). The CDR3 contains 16 residues. Germline V gene data show CDR1 as LGHDT and CDR2 as YNNKEL (reference sequence). V lost 7 bases, J lost 4 bases, and 20 bases lay in between. CDR3 nucleotide sequence: TGTGCCAGCACCCAGGATGGACTGGGACCTTACAATGAGCAGTTCTTC. Protein sequence: CASTQDGLGPYNEQFF.

This clonotype came up many times. V usage is TRBV7-2 and J usage is TRBJ1-1, with 7 bases that match TRBD1. The J segment lost 5 bases and the V segment lost 5 bases, leaving 8 bases of the junction unmatched. Germline CDR1 is SGHTA and CDR2 is FQGNSA. This CDR3 is 14 amino acids long. The CDR3 loop reads CASSPKTGRTEAFF. DNA of the CDR3: TGTGCCAGCAGCCCCAAGACAGGGAGGACTGAAGCTTTCTTT.

The gene calls are TRBV18 and TRBJ2-7; no firm D call. The germline V gene encodes CDR1 KGHSH and CDR2 LQKENI. The CDR3 has 17 residues. V lost 2 bases, J lost 0 bases, and 17 bases lay in between. CDR3 sequence: CASSPTPQTPHSYEQYF. CDR3 in DNA: TGTGCCAGCTCACCAACCCCGCAGACACCACACTCCTACGAGCAGTACTTC. The full variable domain, completed using reference TRBV18 and TRBJ2-7, is NAGVMQNPRHLVRRRGQEARLRCSPMKGHSHVYWYRQLPEEGLKFMVYLQKENIIDESGMPKERFSAEFPKEGPSILRIQQVVRGDSAAYFCASSPTPQTPHSYEQYFGPGTRLTVT.

This clonotype came up many times. The chain combines TRBV15 with TRBJ1-2; TRBD1 agrees at 9 bases. This CDR3 comprises 16 residues. Germline assignment: CDR1 LNHNV and CDR2 YYDKDF (reference sequence). V was clipped by 2 bases and J by 6 bases; unmatched bases: 10. The CDR3 coding sequence is TGTGCCACCAGCAGAAAACAGGGGGCGACGAGAGATGGCTACACCTTC. Translation: CATSRKQGATRDGYTF.

This clonotype has ten or more counts. This chain uses TRBV15 with TRBJ2-1, with TRBD2 matching over 8 bases. V gave up 5 bases and J gave up 4 bases; unmatched junction bases: 10. The CDR3 is 16 residues long. Germline V CDR1 and CDR2: LNHNV, YYDKDF (reference sequence). This CDR3 is CATSGRSGREYNEQFF. The CDR3 nucleotides read TGTGCCACCAGCGGAAGAAGCGGGAGAGAGTACAATGAGCAGTTCTTC.

This clonotype was observed at least ten times. V is TRBV7-6 and J is TRBJ1-1; 8 bases are a match to TRBD1. Germline CDR1 reads SGHVS; CDR2 reads FNYEAQ. With V trimmed by 0 bases and J by 0 bases, 9 bases remained unmatched. The CDR3 totals 18 residues. The CDR3 region has the DNA TGTGCCAGCAGCTTAGCTCCCAGGGGGCATGAGATGAACACTGAAGCTTTCTTT. Its protein product is CASSLAPRGHEMNTEAFF.

The gene calls are TRBV13 and TRBJ2-2, with TRBD1 matching over 9 bases. The germline gives CDR1 PRHDT, CDR2 FYEKMQ (reference sequence). The CDR3 covers 17 residues. Losses at the gene ends were 4 bases for V and 0 bases for J; bases not matched to a gene: 6. The CDR3 DNA is TGTGCCAGCAGCTCGGGAGGACAGGGGACGAACACCGGGGAGCTGTTTTTT. This gives the protein CASSSGGQGTNTGELFF.

This clonotype was found many times. The gene calls are TRBV30 and TRBJ2-1; D unresolved. This CDR3 is 13 amino acids long. CDR1 and CDR2 (germline): GTSNPN, SVGIG (reference sequence). Between the trimmed V and J ends, which lost 3 bases and 2 bases, there was a span of 8 bases. CDR3 residues: CAWRGQPYNEQFF. Here the CDR3 DNA reads TGTGCCTGGAGGGGCCAGCCCTACAATGAGCAGTTCTTC.

This clonotype was detected many times. The chain employs TRBV20-1 and TRBJ2-1; 8 bases align to TRBD2. In germline, CDR1 is DFQATT, CDR2 SNEGSKA (reference sequence). This CDR3 is built from 14 residues. The CDR3 nucleotides read TGCAGCGCCAGTACTAGCGGTCCCTACAATGAGCAGTTCTTC. This translates into CSASTSGPYNEQFF.

The chain is built from TRBV15 and TRBJ2-2; the D gene is possibly TRBD1 (5 bases). From germline, CDR1 is LNHNV and CDR2 YYDKDF (reference sequence). The ends were cut back, 0 bases at V and 5 bases at J, with 10 bases in the middle. This CDR3 spans 15 amino acids. The chain's CDR3 is CATSREGVYTGELFF. In nucleotides, the CDR3 is TGTGCCACCAGCAGAGAAGGGGTCTATACCGGGGAGCTGTTTTTT.

This clonotype has ten or more counts. This chain connects TRBV20-1 to TRBJ2-7, with 11 bases matching TRBD2. The V and J ends lost 3 bases and 4 bases, in that order; junction bases with no gene match: 8. The CDR3 has 15 residues. Germline CDR1 reads DFQATT; CDR2 reads SNEGSKA (reference sequence). In DNA, the CDR3 is TGCAGTGCTAGCCCCCTAACTAGCGGGAGTTACGAGCAGTACTTC. The encoded protein is CSASPLTSGSYEQYF.

This clonotype was counted only a few times. The CDR3 loop is CASTIATSGQETQYF. The CDR3 coding sequence is TGTGCCAGCACCATTGCGACTAGCGGCCAAGAGACCCAGTACTTC. The chain is built from TRBV3-1 and TRBJ2-5; 9 nucleotides match TRBD2. J gave up 1 base and V 7 bases, and 7 bases lay outside the gene matches. The CDR3 spans 15 residues. Germline lookup yields CDR1 LGHDT and CDR2 YNNKEL (reference sequence).

On this clonotype: Just one base apart from a much larger clone, this may be a read error. V and J are TRBV29-1 and TRBJ2-1; 10 positions match TRBD1. This CDR3 is built from 15 residues. CDR1 is SQVTM and CDR2 is ANQGSEA in the germline V gene. The DNA of the CDR3 is TGCAGCGTTGGGACAGGGGGTCACTCCTACAATGATCAGTTCTTC. Protein sequence: CSVGTGGHSYNDQFF.

This clonotype was detected ten times or more. The rearrangement joins TRBV10-3 to TRBJ2-3; D gene ambiguous. This CDR3 is 11 amino acids long. Looked up from germline, CDR1 is ENHRY and CDR2 is SYGVKD. The germline V and J ends were trimmed by 6 bases and 4 bases, with 5 bases remaining between them. CDR3 DNA: TGTGCCATCAGAACGGCAGATACGCAGTATTTT. This gives the protein CAIRTADTQYF.

In regard to this clonotype: Its ends do not fully match the called genes, so a read error is possible. The chain employs TRBV5-1 and TRBJ2-7; 12 bases line up with TRBD1. Germline V gene lookup returns CDR1 SGHRS and CDR2 YFSETQ. The CDR3 runs to 15 residues. This CDR3 reads CTSSFAGQGALEQYF. Here the CDR3 DNA reads TGCACCAGCAGCTTCGCGGGACAGGGGGCGCTTGAGCAGTACTTC.

The chain joins TRBV20-1 to TRBJ2-7; D is unclear. V was trimmed by 1 base and J by 3 bases, leaving 7 bases between them. Germline assignment: CDR1 DFQATT and CDR2 SNEGSKA (reference sequence). The CDR3 loop spans 12 amino acids. The CDR3 loop is CSARGTNYEQYF. The CDR3, as DNA: TGCAGTGCTAGAGGGACCAACTACGAGCAGTACTTC.

Ten or more counts support this clonotype. This chain joins TRBV9 and TRBJ1-6, with D perhaps matching TRBD1 (6 bases). Trimming shortened V by 4 bases and J by 4 bases, and 18 bases separated the two germline ends. The germline V gene has CDR1 SGDLS and CDR2 YYNGEE. The CDR3 consists of 17 residues. In DNA form, the CDR3 reads TGTGCCAGCAGCCCAGCGACAGGCCATCTTTATAATTCACCCCTCCACTTT. Amino acids: CASSPATGHLYNSPLHF.

This clonotype has a count of ten or more. V usage is TRBV6-2 or TRBV6-3 and J usage is TRBJ1-2, with 9 positions matching TRBD1. Per germline, CDR1 MNHEY and CDR2 SVGEGT. This CDR3 region has 14 residues. Trimming cost V 6 bases and J 6 bases; bases outside gene matches: 8. The DNA of the CDR3 is TGTGCCAGCAGCCCCACCCGGACAGGGGATGGCTACACCTTC. As protein: CASSPTRTGDGYTF.

The chain combines TRBV10-3 with TRBJ2-5; tentatively, D is TRBD1 (5 bases). CDR3 length equals 13 residues. Per the germline V gene, CDR1 is ENHRY and CDR2 is SYGVKD. V gave up 3 bases and J gave up 5 bases, with 10 bases separating them. The CDR3 reads CAISDSGSETQYF. CDR3 DNA: TGTGCCATCAGTGATTCAGGGTCGGAGACCCAGTACTTC.

This clonotype was counted ten times or more. This rearrangement joins TRBV11-2 to TRBJ2-3, with D possibly matching TRBD2 (5 bases). Germline CDR1 reads SGHAT; CDR2 reads FQNNGV. The CDR3 is 11 amino acids. The CDR3 region is CVSEQGDTQYF. DNA of the CDR3: TGTGTTAGCGAACAAGGAGATACGCAGTATTTT.